A selection of T cell receptor beta chains follows, all from one sample in a study of cytomegalovirus exposure and HLA in healthy donors. Assay used: immunoSEQ multiplex PCR; TCRdb lists only in-frame clones, some missing. The data hold roughly 59,000 clones, with 60% to 80% observed a single time. Source material: PBMCs. These receptors all come from a man aged 40-49 years in good health and CMV-seropositive. Each CDR3 is given with its conserved first and last residue. The order of the fields is clone size, V gene, D gene, J gene, CDR3 DNA, CDR3 protein. The D gene is left open where the match is weak. A clone size is listed for some rows: how often the clone was seen (once, few, many), or a class if it is expanded.

clone size: .
V gene: TRBV4-1
D gene: .
J gene: TRBJ2-2
CDR3 DNA: TGCGCCAGTCGTAGCGGGAACACCGGGGAGCTGTTTTTT
CDR3 protein: CASRSGNTGELFF

clone size: .
V gene: TRBV6-5
D gene: TRBD1
J gene: TRBJ1-6
CDR3 DNA: TGTGCCAGCAGTTACTCCGGGACAGGGATGAGTTCACCCCTCCACTTT
CDR3 protein: CASSYSGTGMSSPLHF

clone size: .
V gene: TRBV27
D gene: .
J gene: TRBJ2-1
CDR3 DNA: TGTGCCAGCACCCGGGGGGCGGGTTACAATGAGCAGTTCTTC
CDR3 protein: CASTRGAGYNEQFF

clone size: few
V gene: TRBV7-2
D gene: TRBD2
J gene: TRBJ2-7
CDR3 DNA: TGTGCCAGCAGCCCCCCGGCGGGACTATACGAGCAGTACTTC
CDR3 protein: CASSPPAGLYEQYF

clone size: .
V gene: TRBV4-2
D gene: TRBD2
J gene: TRBJ2-1
CDR3 DNA: TGTGCCAGCAGCCAAGTAGGGACTAGCGGGGGGTACAATGAGCAGTTCTTC
CDR3 protein: CASSQVGTSGGYNEQFF

clone size: few
V gene: TRBV7-2
D gene: .
J gene: TRBJ1-2
CDR3 DNA: TGTGCCAGCAGCAACCCCTACAGGGCTAAAGAGGGCTACACCTTC
CDR3 protein: CASSNPYRAKEGYTF

clone size: .
V gene: TRBV29-1
D gene: .
J gene: TRBJ2-2
CDR3 DNA: TGCAGCGTTCGGGCGAACACCGGGGAGCTGTTTTTT
CDR3 protein: CSVRANTGELFF

clone size: .
V gene: TRBV5-6
D gene: .
J gene: TRBJ1-6
CDR3 DNA: TGTGCCAGCAGCTTGTGGGGGCGTGAATTGATTTCACCCCTCCACTTT
CDR3 protein: CASSLWGRELISPLHF

clone size: .
V gene: TRBV5-1
D gene: TRBD1
J gene: TRBJ2-5
CDR3 DNA: TGCGCCAGCAGCCCAGTGACAGGGCCCCGGGAGACCCAGTACTTC
CDR3 protein: CASSPVTGPRETQYF

clone size: .
V gene: TRBV29-1
D gene: .
J gene: TRBJ2-1
CDR3 DNA: TGCAGCGTTGAAGGGCTAGCGTCGTACAATGAGCAGTTCTTC
CDR3 protein: CSVEGLASYNEQFF

clone size: .
V gene: TRBV19
D gene: .
J gene: TRBJ1-1
CDR3 DNA: TGTGCCAGTATAGAGGGGAACACTGAAGCTTTCTTT
CDR3 protein: CASIEGNTEAFF

clone size: once
V gene: TRBV7-2
D gene: TRBD1
J gene: TRBJ2-7
CDR3 DNA: TGTGCCAGCAGCCCCCAGGGGGCGTTATCCTACGAGCAGTACTTC
CDR3 protein: CASSPQGALSYEQYF

clone size: .
V gene: TRBV29-1
D gene: TRBD1
J gene: TRBJ1-2
CDR3 DNA: TGCAGCGTTGACAGGGGGCTTTACGGCTACACCTTC
CDR3 protein: CSVDRGLYGYTF

clone size: .
V gene: TRBV7-9
D gene: TRBD1
J gene: TRBJ1-6
CDR3 DNA: TGTGCCAGCAGCTTAGGGGGACAGGCGTTTAATTCACCCCTCCACTTT
CDR3 protein: CASSLGGQAFNSPLHF

clone size: few
V gene: TRBV7-2
D gene: .
J gene: TRBJ2-7
CDR3 DNA: TGTGCCAGCAGCCCCCCGGACAGCCCCTACGAGCAGTACTTC
CDR3 protein: CASSPPDSPYEQYF

clone size: .
V gene: TRBV18
D gene: .
J gene: TRBJ2-3
CDR3 DNA: TGTGCCAGCTCCCCACCGGCAGCGGTGACAGATACGCAGTATTTT
CDR3 protein: CASSPPAAVTDTQYF

clone size: .
V gene: TRBV27
D gene: TRBD2
J gene: TRBJ2-7
CDR3 DNA: TGTGCCAGCAGTTTAACTGCGGGAGGGCTCTACGAGCAGTACTTC
CDR3 protein: CASSLTAGGLYEQYF

clone size: .
V gene: TRBV11-2
D gene: .
J gene: TRBJ2-1
CDR3 DNA: TGTGCCAGCAGCTCCTCCGGCTCCTACAATGAGCAGTTCTTC
CDR3 protein: CASSSSGSYNEQFF

clone size: .
V gene: TRBV11-2
D gene: .
J gene: TRBJ1-2
CDR3 DNA: TGTGCCAGCAGCCGGACAGCTGAGTATGGCTACACCTTC
CDR3 protein: CASSRTAEYGYTF

clone size: once
V gene: TRBV27
D gene: TRBD2
J gene: TRBJ2-1
CDR3 DNA: TGTGCCAGCAGTTTGGGGAGGGACGGAGGCAATGAGCAGTTCTTC
CDR3 protein: CASSLGRDGGNEQFF

clone size: .
V gene: TRBV7-6
D gene: .
J gene: TRBJ2-7
CDR3 DNA: TGTGCCAGCAGCCCACCATTGCCCGGGGGCTCCTACGAGCAGTACTTC
CDR3 protein: CASSPPLPGGSYEQYF

clone size: .
V gene: TRBV7-9
D gene: TRBD1
J gene: TRBJ2-7
CDR3 DNA: TGTGCCAGCAGCAGGCCCGGGACAGGGAGCTACGAGCAGTACTTC
CDR3 protein: CASSRPGTGSYEQYF

clone size: .
V gene: TRBV7-6
D gene: TRBD2
J gene: TRBJ2-2
CDR3 DNA: TGTGCCAGCAGCTTAGTTATCTTCGCTAGCGGGGGCCGCACCGGGGAGCTGTTTTTT
CDR3 protein: CASSLVIFASGGRTGELFF

clone size: many
V gene: TRBV11-1
D gene: .
J gene: TRBJ2-1
CDR3 DNA: TGTGCCAGCACGGGATTAGTTTTGGTGCAGTTCTTC
CDR3 protein: CASTGLVLVQFF

clone size: .
V gene: TRBV18
D gene: .
J gene: TRBJ2-7
CDR3 DNA: TGTGCCAGCTCACCGGAGGGGAACTCCTACGAGCAGTACTTC
CDR3 protein: CASSPEGNSYEQYF

clone size: .
V gene: TRBV6-6
D gene: TRBD1
J gene: TRBJ2-7
CDR3 DNA: TGTGCCAGCAGTTACTCGACCGGGACAGGACTCTACGAGCAGTACTTC
CDR3 protein: CASSYSTGTGLYEQYF

clone size: few
V gene: TRBV10-3
D gene: TRBD2
J gene: TRBJ2-1
CDR3 DNA: TGTGCCATCAGTGACCCCGGGACTAGCGGGAACAATGAGCAGTTCTTC
CDR3 protein: CAISDPGTSGNNEQFF

clone size: .
V gene: TRBV7-9
D gene: .
J gene: TRBJ1-1
CDR3 DNA: TGTGCCAGCAGCTTAAGGACATCGAACACTGAAGCTTTCTTT
CDR3 protein: CASSLRTSNTEAFF

clone size: .
V gene: TRBV28
D gene: .
J gene: TRBJ1-4
CDR3 DNA: TGTGCCAGCAGTTTAAAGGGGGTTAATGAAAAACTGTTTTTT
CDR3 protein: CASSLKGVNEKLFF

clone size: .
V gene: TRBV29-1
D gene: TRBD1
J gene: TRBJ2-7
CDR3 DNA: TGCAGCGTTCAAACCGGGACAGGGGTCTCCTACGAGCAGTACTTC
CDR3 protein: CSVQTGTGVSYEQYF

clone size: .
V gene: TRBV10-3
D gene: TRBD1
J gene: TRBJ1-3
CDR3 DNA: TGTGCCATCAGCCCAGACAGGGTCTCTGGAAACACCATATATTTT
CDR3 protein: CAISPDRVSGNTIYF

clone size: .
V gene: TRBV7-9
D gene: .
J gene: TRBJ2-7
CDR3 DNA: TGTGCCAGCACAGGGCCTCACGAGCAGTACTTC
CDR3 protein: CASTGPHEQYF

clone size: .
V gene: TRBV4-2
D gene: .
J gene: TRBJ2-2
CDR3 DNA: TGTGCCAGCAGCCTCGAGACAGGCGATACCGGGGAGCTGTTTTTT
CDR3 protein: CASSLETGDTGELFF

clone size: .
V gene: TRBV7-8
D gene: .
J gene: TRBJ2-7
CDR3 DNA: TGTGCCAGCAGCCCGAGCCCAGATGGCGGGCACGAGCAGTACTTC
CDR3 protein: CASSPSPDGGHEQYF

clone size: .
V gene: TRBV7-2
D gene: .
J gene: TRBJ2-3
CDR3 DNA: TGTGCCAGCAGCTTAGGGGGAACAGGGACAGATACGCAGTATTTT
CDR3 protein: CASSLGGTGTDTQYF

clone size: .
V gene: TRBV29-1
D gene: .
J gene: TRBJ2-6
CDR3 DNA: TGCAGCGTTTCAATCAACTCTGGGGCCAACGTCCTGACTTTC
CDR3 protein: CSVSINSGANVLTF

clone size: .
V gene: TRBV19
D gene: TRBD1
J gene: TRBJ1-5
CDR3 DNA: TGTGCCAGTAGTACGATAACGGGACAGGGGGGCCAGCCCCAGCATTTT
CDR3 protein: CASSTITGQGGQPQHF

clone size: .
V gene: TRBV19
D gene: .
J gene: TRBJ1-2
CDR3 DNA: TGTGCCAGTAGTTCGTCCAGTACTAACTATGGCTACACCTTC
CDR3 protein: CASSSSSTNYGYTF

clone size: .
V gene: TRBV7-7
D gene: .
J gene: TRBJ2-5
CDR3 DNA: TGTGCTAGCAGCCCCACCCGGACAGTAGAGACCCAGTACTTC
CDR3 protein: CASSPTRTVETQYF

clone size: .
V gene: TRBV19
D gene: TRBD1
J gene: TRBJ2-1
CDR3 DNA: TGTGCCAGTAGTAGCTTGGACAGGGGGTTAGGCAATGAGCAGTTCTTC
CDR3 protein: CASSSLDRGLGNEQFF

clone size: .
V gene: TRBV9
D gene: .
J gene: TRBJ2-1
CDR3 DNA: TGTGCCAGCAGCGCCCGGTTCGGGAATGAGCAGTTCTTC
CDR3 protein: CASSARFGNEQFF